These T cell receptor beta chains were read from a single sample in a study of T cell repertoires in cytomegalovirus infection. Their antigen targets remain unknown. A single record per CDR3 protein comes from TCRdb applying MiXCR to the reads. The sample holds roughly 80,000 distinct CDR3 sequences; more than 20% are singletons and the top ten take about half. Sequenced material: CD8+ T cells from cultured PBMCs, taken from culture after CMV antigen stimulation. The receptors were sampled from a human donor in good health (CMV status not recorded). Some clones in this sample may be carry-over from other donors' samples. Both conserved end residues are part of each CDR3. D genes are given only for firm matches. Clone size is stated in some rows and not others, as once, few, many or a class when expanded.

TRBV24-1	NA	TRBJ1-1	NA	CATSARHDTEAFF	TGTGCCACCAGTGCCCGACACGACACTGAAGCTTTCTTT
TRBV20-1	NA	TRBJ2-6	NA	CSVEGQGSYSGANVLTF	TGCAGTGTTGAGGGGCAGGGGTCGTACTCTGGGGCCAACGTCCTGACTTTC
TRBV20-1	few	TRBJ2-7	NA	CSARETLQGSFSYEQYF	TGCAGTGCTAGAGAGACGTTACAGGGTTCCTTCTCCTACGAGCAGTACTTC
TRBV5-6	many	TRBJ1-1	NA	CASSSTGLATEAFF	TGTGCCAGCAGCTCGACAGGCCTAGCCACTGAAGCTTTCTTT
TRBV25-1	NA	TRBJ2-1	TRBD2	CASSPPTSGGAYNEQFF	TGTGCCAGCAGCCCGCCGACTAGCGGGGGGGCCTACAATGAGCAGTTCTTC
TRBV5-4	NA	TRBJ2-7	NA	CASSLDVTYEQYF	TGTGCCAGCAGCTTGGACGTGACCTACGAGCAGTACTTC
TRBV6-6	NA	TRBJ2-1	TRBD1	CASSYARGQGNEQFF	TGTGCCAGCAGTTACGCCAGGGGGCAAGGAAATGAGCAGTTCTTC
TRBV6-5	few	TRBJ2-2	NA	CASSHPSGANTGELFF	TGTGCCAGCAGTCACCCTTCGGGGGCCAACACCGGGGAGCTGTTTTTT
TRBV12-3/TRBV12-4	NA	TRBJ2-5	NA	CASSLLDETQYF	TGTGCCAGCAGTTTATTGGATGAGACCCAGTACTTC
TRBV27	NA	TRBJ1-2	NA	CASSFSGYANYGYTF	TGTGCCAGCAGTTTTTCAGGGTACGCAAACTATGGCTACACCTTC
TRBV25-1	NA	TRBJ1-1	NA	CASSDFTGTPNTEAFF	TGTGCCAGCAGTGACTTCACCGGGACACCCAACACTGAAGCTTTCTTT
TRBV7-9	many	TRBJ2-3	TRBD2	CASSLAGTSGATDTQYF	TGTGCCAGCAGCTTAGCCGGGACTAGCGGGGCCACAGATACGCAGTATTTT
TRBV7-8	many	TRBJ1-5	NA	CASSLGDLQPQHF	TGTGCCAGCAGCTTAGGGGATCTTCAGCCCCAGCATTTT
TRBV4-2	NA	TRBJ2-1	NA	CASSQDVPDWAESSYNEQFF	TGTGCCAGCAGCCAAGATGTCCCCGATTGGGCGGAAAGCTCCTACAATGAGCAGTTCTTC
TRBV12-3/TRBV12-4	many	TRBJ2-7	NA	CASSSRSTRSYEQYF	TGTGCCAGCAGTTCTCGATCGACTCGCTCCTACGAGCAGTACTTC
TRBV5-4	NA	TRBJ2-5	NA	CASSLGVEETQYF	TGTGCCAGCAGCTTGGGCGTAGAGGAGACCCAGTACTTC
TRBV5-1	few	TRBJ1-4	TRBD1	CASSPGQGGPNEKLFF	TGCGCCAGCAGCCCCGGACAGGGGGGCCCTAATGAAAAACTGTTTTTT
TRBV5-6	many	TRBJ1-6	NA	CASGDDSPNSPLHF	TGTGCCAGCGGCGATGACAGTCCTAATTCACCCCTCCACTTT
TRBV6-6	NA	TRBJ2-7	NA	CASRANREQYF	TGTGCCAGCAGGGCAAACAGAGAGCAGTACTTC
TRBV24-1	few	TRBJ2-2	NA	CATSDFTGELFF	TGTGCCACCAGTGATTTCACCGGGGAGCTGTTTTTT
TRBV20-1	NA	TRBJ2-3	TRBD1	CSARWGQGTDTQYF	TGCAGTGCTAGATGGGGACAGGGAACAGATACGCAGTATTTT
TRBV13	few	TRBJ2-3	NA	CASSLGLGPSGVTQYF	TGTGCCAGCAGCTTAGGCCTTGGGCCGTCAGGTGTAACGCAGTATTTT
TRBV2	many	TRBJ1-1	NA	CASSEGGLTEAFF	TGTGCCAGCTCGGAGGGGGGATTGACTGAAGCTTTCTTT
TRBV27	few	TRBJ1-2	TRBD1	CASSAGTGPIFGNGYTF	TGTGCCAGCAGCGCCGGGACAGGGCCCATCTTCGGGAATGGCTACACCTTC
TRBV10-2	few	TRBJ2-2	TRBD2	CASRLANTGELFF	TGCGCCAGCCGACTAGCCAACACCGGGGAGCTGTTTTTT
TRBV6-2/TRBV6-3	NA	TRBJ2-7	TRBD2	CASSLSGGRRSYEQYF	TGTGCCAGCAGTCTTAGCGGGGGGCGACGATCCTACGAGCAGTACTTC
TRBV28	NA	TRBJ1-5	NA	CATTFLQGVGPQHF	TGTGCCACCACCTTTCTACAGGGAGTTGGGCCCCAGCATTTT
TRBV5-4	NA	TRBJ1-1	NA	CASSPGWEDTEAFF	TGTGCCAGCAGCCCCGGGTGGGAGGACACTGAAGCTTTCTTT
TRBV7-2	NA	TRBJ1-5	NA	CASSLVDQPQHF	TGTGCCAGCAGCTTAGTCGACCAGCCCCAGCATTTT
TRBV12-3/TRBV12-4	many	TRBJ1-1	TRBD1	CASSSGTGDTEAFF	TGTGCCAGCAGCTCAGGGACAGGGGACACTGAAGCTTTCTTT
TRBV27	NA	TRBJ2-7	TRBD1	CASGKSGTGFYEQYF	TGTGCCAGCGGTAAATCCGGGACAGGATTCTACGAGCAGTACTTC
TRBV5-6	NA	TRBJ2-5	NA	CASSLASRSETQYF	TGTGCCAGCAGCTTGGCTTCTAGATCGGAGACCCAGTACTTC
TRBV7-8	many	TRBJ1-2	TRBD1	CASSLAGQATPLGDGYTF	TGTGCCAGCAGCTTAGCGGGACAGGCGACACCCTTAGGAGATGGCTACACCTTC
TRBV30	NA	TRBJ1-1	NA	CAWSEGGNTEAFF	TGTGCCTGGAGTGAGGGGGGTAACACTGAAGCTTTCTTT
TRBV20-1	NA	TRBJ2-6	NA	CSARELAGANVLTF	TGCAGTGCTAGAGAACTAGCTGGGGCCAACGTCCTGACTTTC
TRBV20-1	NA	TRBJ2-1	TRBD2	CSARDPASGTF	TGCAGTGCTAGAGATCCGGCTAGCGGTACCTTC
TRBV20-1	many	TRBJ2-1	TRBD2	CSPHPRTSGSNEQFF	TGCAGTCCCCACCCCCGGACTAGCGGGAGCAATGAGCAGTTCTTC
TRBV11-2	NA	TRBJ2-1	NA	CASSLGGGRGDNEQFF	TGTGCCAGCAGCTTAGGGGGCGGACGAGGGGACAATGAGCAGTTCTTC
TRBV28	NA	TRBJ1-6	TRBD1	CASSMTGGQSPLHF	TGTGCCAGCAGTATGACAGGGGGGCAATCACCCCTCCACTTT
TRBV7-9	many	TRBJ2-1	TRBD2	CASRPRGGSYNEQFF	TGTGCCAGCAGACCGCGGGGGGGATCCTACAATGAGCAGTTCTTC
TRBV7-8	few	TRBJ1-2	NA	CASSPANYGYTF	TGTGCCAGCAGCCCAGCTAACTATGGCTACACCTTC
TRBV18	NA	TRBJ1-1	NA	CASSVVNTEAFF	TGTGCCAGCTCTGTGGTGAACACTGAAGCTTTCTTT
TRBV11-3	NA	TRBJ2-2	TRBD1	CASSPEVQGRNTGELFF	TGTGCCAGCAGCCCAGAGGTACAGGGGCGAAACACCGGGGAGCTGTTTTTT
TRBV7-6	few	TRBJ1-1	NA	CASSSIHTEAFF	TGTGCCAGCAGCTCAATCCACACTGAAGCTTTCTTT
TRBV4-3	NA	TRBJ1-5	NA	CASSQTVWGPQHF	TGCGCCAGCAGCCAGACAGTCTGGGGGCCCCAGCATTTT
TRBV5-8	NA	TRBJ2-1	TRBD1	CASRRPGQGNNEQFF	TGTGCCAGCAGGCGCCCGGGACAGGGAAACAATGAGCAGTTCTTC
TRBV19	many	TRBJ1-5	TRBD1	CASSDRGNQPQHF	TGTGCCAGTAGTGACAGGGGCAATCAGCCCCAGCATTTT
TRBV4-3	few	TRBJ2-6	NA	CASSQATGANVLTF	TGCGCCAGCAGCCAAGCGACTGGGGCCAACGTCCTGACTTTC
TRBV11-2	few	TRBJ2-3	TRBD2	CASRPPLGGRTDTQYF	TGTGCCAGCAGACCCCCTCTTGGCGGGAGGACAGATACGCAGTATTTT
TRBV20-1	few	TRBJ2-5	TRBD1	CSAPDRARGLRETQYF	TGCAGTGCTCCGGACAGGGCGAGGGGTCTCAGGGAGACCCAGTACTTC
TRBV27	NA	TRBJ2-7	NA	CASSFVPGGGARPYEQYF	TGTGCCAGCAGTTTTGTTCCCGGAGGAGGGGCGCGGCCCTACGAGCAGTACTTC
TRBV2	few	TRBJ1-3	NA	CASSEPAWGGSGNTIYF	TGTGCCAGCAGCGAGCCCGCCTGGGGGGGCTCTGGAAACACCATATATTTT
TRBV20-1	NA	TRBJ2-7	TRBD1	CSAGVWGQGPSYEQYF	TGCAGTGCTGGAGTCTGGGGACAGGGACCCTCCTACGAGCAGTACTTC
TRBV9	NA	TRBJ1-6	NA	CASSVGGGNSPLHF	TGTGCCAGCAGCGTAGGGGGCGGGAATTCACCCCTCCACTTT
TRBV7-2	many	TRBJ2-3	TRBD2	CASSFLAGGTDTQYF	TGTGCCAGCAGCTTTTTAGCGGGGGGCACAGATACGCAGTATTTT